Shown below are 29 T cell receptor beta chains from a single sample sequenced in a study of blood T cell repertoires in COVID-19. Method: immunoSEQ multiplex PCR; TCRdb's copy keeps in-frame clones and lacks some. The sample includes about 110,000 clones, 70% to 90% of them seen just once. Input material: peripheral blood. Receptors originate from a middle-aged man with active or convalescent COVID-19.

V and J are TRBV7-2 and TRBJ1-4, with TRBD1 as a possible D gene (6 bases). CDR3 length: 14 residues. V lost 5 bases and J 5 bases, leaving 12 bases between the germline ends. Germline loops: CDR1 SGHTA, CDR2 FQGNSA. CDR3 bases: TGTGCCAGCAGCCAGACAGGCTCCAATGAAAAACTGTTTTTT. Protein sequence: CASSQTGSNEKLFF.

The rearrangement links TRBV13 to TRBJ2-2, with D possibly being TRBD1 (7 bases). Germline V lookup: CDR1 PRHDT, CDR2 FYEKMQ (reference sequence). V dropped 5 bases and J dropped 7 bases, with 14 bases sitting between them. This CDR3 spans 14 amino acids. The CDR3 here is CASSRQGLDGELFF. In DNA form, the CDR3 reads TGTGCCAGCAGCCGACAGGGACTGGACGGGGAGCTGTTTTTT.

The J gene is TRBJ1-2, the V gene TRBV25-1; no reliable D call. The germline CDR1 and CDR2 sequences are MGHDK and SYGVNS. Trimming shortened V by 8 bases and J by 2 bases, and 9 bases separated the two germline ends. The CDR3 is 12 amino acids. CDR3 protein: CASGEGNYGYTF. The CDR3 nucleotides are TGTGCCAGCGGAGAGGGCAACTATGGCTACACCTTC.

The V gene is TRBV2, the J gene TRBJ2-3; TRBD2 might be the D (5 bases). This CDR3 comprises 13 residues. Trimming took off 7 bases at V and 4 bases at J, with 12 bases between the two ends. The germline gives CDR1 SNHLY, CDR2 FYNNEI. The CDR3 sequence: CASKSGAADTQYF. Written as DNA, the CDR3 is TGTGCCAGCAAGAGTGGAGCGGCAGATACGCAGTATTTT.

CDR3 in DNA: TGTGCCAGCAGCTCCCCCGGGACTAGCGGGATCAATGAGCAGTTCTTC. It codes for CASSSPGTSGINEQFF. The chain combines TRBV5-4 with TRBJ2-1, with 13 bases that match TRBD2. The length of the CDR3 is 16 residues. The trim removed 3 bases at V and 6 bases at J, leaving 6 bases unmatched. Germline V gene sequence: CDR1 SGHNT, CDR2 YYREEE (reference sequence).

This chain connects TRBV7-9 to TRBJ2-3; D perhaps matches TRBD2 (6 bases). Germline V gene data show CDR1 as SEHNR and CDR2 as FQNEAQ (reference sequence). This CDR3 comprises 14 residues. Trimming shortened V by 5 bases and J by 6 bases, and 15 bases separated the two germline ends. In nucleotides, the CDR3 is TGTGCCAGCAGCCAGACTAGTTTCGGGGATACGCAGTATTTT. This codes for CASSQTSFGDTQYF.

The V gene is TRBV6-5, the J gene TRBJ1-1; TRBD1 is a possible D gene (5 bases). Germline lookup yields CDR1 MNHEY and CDR2 SVGAGI. The ends were cut back, 10 bases at V and 4 bases at J, with 13 bases in the middle. There are 12 residues in the CDR3. The CDR3 sequence: CATRREGTEAFF. The CDR3 nucleotides read TGTGCCACCCGCAGGGAAGGCACTGAAGCTTTCTTT.

The rearrangement links TRBV15 to TRBJ1-2; a possible D gene is TRBD1 (6 bases). Trimming stripped 1 base from V and 6 bases from J, with 18 bases between. Germline V gives CDR1 LNHNV, CDR2 YYDKDF (reference sequence). The CDR3 runs 16 residues. As DNA, the CDR3 is TGTGCCACCAGCAGAGGGGTAGGGGGTGTTTTCGATGGCTACACCTTC. This sequence encodes CATSRGVGGVFDGYTF. Supplemented by reference TRBV15 and TRBJ1-2, the full variable domain reads DAMVIQNPRYQVTQFGKPVTLSCSQTLNHNVMYWYQQKSSQAPKLLFHYYDKDFNNEADTPDNFQSRRPNTSFCFLDIRSPGLGDTAMYLCATSRGVGGVFDGYTFGSGTRLTVV.

The V gene is TRBV11-3, the J gene TRBJ2-1; D is possibly TRBD1 (6 bases). V dropped 4 bases and J dropped 6 bases, with 16 bases sitting between them. Germline V lookup: CDR1 SGHNT, CDR2 YENEEA. The CDR3 sequence is 15 residues long. CDR3: CASSSWDNAGNEQFF. DNA of the CDR3: TGTGCCAGCAGCTCCTGGGACAACGCAGGCAATGAGCAGTTCTTC. The variable domain in full, completed from reference TRBV11-3 and TRBJ2-1, reads EAGVVQSPRYKIIEKKQPVAFWCNPISGHNTLYWYLQNLGQGPELLIRYENEEAVDDSQLPKDRFSAERLKGVDSTLKIQPAELGDSAVYLCASSSWDNAGNEQFFGPGTRLTVL.

This sequence joins TRBV30 and TRBJ1-5; D is unclear. This CDR3 has 17 amino acids. Trimming removed 0 bases at V and 0 bases at J, with 15 bases between. CDR1 GTSNPN and CDR2 SVGIG come from the germline V gene (reference sequence). The CDR3 DNA is TGTGCCTGGAGTGTACGTCCGGGAAGAAGTAGCAATCAGCCCCAGCATTTT. Translation: CAWSVRPGRSSNQPQHF.

This sequence joins TRBV9 and TRBJ1-5; D uncertain. This CDR3 is built from 14 residues. V gave up 4 bases and J gave up 7 bases, with 15 bases separating them. Germline values: CDR1 SGDLS, CDR2 YYNGEE. The CDR3: CASSSEGPGQPQHF. The CDR3 DNA reads as TGTGCCAGCAGCTCTGAAGGGCCGGGGCAGCCCCAGCATTTT. The full variable domain, rest sourced from reference TRBV9 and TRBJ1-5, is DSGVTQTPKHLITATGQRVTLRCSPRSGDLSVYWYQQSLDQGLQFLIQYYNGEERAKGNILERFSAQQFPDLHSELNLSSLELGDSALYFCASSSEGPGQPQHFGDGTRLSIL.

This chain uses TRBV25-1 with TRBJ2-1; D perhaps matches TRBD2 (6 bases). The CDR3 contains 13 residues. The V and J ends lost 5 bases and 4 bases respectively, with 9 bases between them. The V gene's germline CDR1 is MGHDK and CDR2 SYGVNS. CDR3 DNA sequence: TGTGCCAGCAGTTTAGCGGAGTACAATGAGCAGTTCTTC. Translation: CASSLAEYNEQFF.

V and J are TRBV27 and TRBJ2-1, with a tentative D call TRBD2 (5 bases). The CDR3 loop spans 13 amino acids. Trimming took off 3 bases at V and 10 bases at J, with 13 bases between the two ends. From germline, CDR1 is MNHEY and CDR2 SMNVEV (reference sequence). CDR3 DNA: TGTGCCAGCAGTTTTCTGGCTCTAGCCGAGCAGTTCTTC. Encoded protein: CASSFLALAEQFF.

The rearrangement links TRBV7-2 to TRBJ1-2; D is uncertain. Germline V gives CDR1 SGHTA, CDR2 FQGNSA. There are 14 residues in the CDR3. Trimming removed 1 base at V and 5 bases at J, with 11 bases between. CDR3 nucleotide sequence: TGTGCCAGCAGCTTAGGAGAGTATTTTTATGGCTACACCTTC. This encodes CASSLGEYFYGYTF.

This chain links TRBV4-2 with TRBJ2-7; the match to TRBD1 covers 7 bases. The CDR3 runs 15 residues. The V segment lost 3 bases and the J segment 2 bases; nucleotides outside the gene matches: 7. Germline V lookup: CDR1 LGHNA, CDR2 YNFKEQ. The CDR3 sequence: CASSHTRTGPYEQYF. The CDR3 region has the DNA TGTGCCAGCAGCCACACCAGGACAGGTCCCTACGAGCAGTACTTC.

This clone was detected only once. The V and J genes are TRBV24-1 and TRBJ2-4; D possibly corresponds to TRBD1 (8 bases). Trimming cost V 4 bases and J 7 bases, with 13 bases left between them. Germline V gene data show CDR1 as KGHDR and CDR2 as SFDVKD. The CDR3 sequence is 14 residues long. CDR3 loop: CATSDGQGGNIQYF. The CDR3 bases are TGTGCCACCAGTGACGGACAGGGAGGGAACATTCAGTACTTC.

CDR3 sequence: CATSMWQTGEQFF. In DNA form, the CDR3 reads TGTGCCACCAGTATGTGGCAGACGGGTGAGCAGTTCTTC. This chain links TRBV24-1 with TRBJ2-1; D remains unclear. CDR1 and CDR2 from the germline V gene are KGHDR and SFDVKD. The CDR3 runs to 13 residues. V lost 6 bases and J lost 9, with 14 bases in between.

The V call is TRBV10-3, the J call TRBJ1-6, with 9 positions matching TRBD1. CDR1 ENHRY and CDR2 SYGVKD come from the germline V gene. J was trimmed by 9 bases and V by 7 bases; bases with no gene match: 7. This CDR3 is built from 14 residues. The CDR3 nucleotides read TGTGCCATCACCGAGGACAGGGGTACTTCACCCCTCCACTTT. Protein sequence: CAITEDRGTSPLHF.

The chain joins TRBV27 to TRBJ1-2; D might be TRBD1 (6 bases). V gave up 3 bases and J gave up 7 bases, with 12 bases separating them. CDR1 is MNHEY, CDR2 SMNVEV, per germline (reference sequence). The length of the CDR3 is 13 residues. CDR3 sequence: CASSLGGRLGYTF. In nucleotides, the CDR3 is TGTGCCAGCAGTTTGGGGGGGCGTCTTGGCTACACCTTC.

The rearrangement uses TRBV10-3 and TRBJ2-3, with 8 nucleotides matching TRBD2. Trimming took 1 base from V and 5 from J; bases not matched to a gene: 8. The CDR3 spans 16 residues. Germline CDR1 and CDR2: ENHRY and SYGVKD. The CDR3 coding sequence is TGTGCCATCAGTGAGTACGCGGGAGGAGAGAGAGATACGCAGTATTTT. Translated: CAISEYAGGERDTQYF.

Concerning this clone itself: This sample includes further DNA sequences coding for the same CDR3. V and J are TRBV5-6 and TRBJ2-5; D is perhaps TRBD2 (5 bases). V lost 0 bases and J 5 bases, leaving 14 bases between the germline ends. This CDR3 is built from 15 residues. Germline CDR1 reads SGHDT; CDR2 reads YYEEEE. CDR3 loop: CASSLGAGVRETQYF. For the CDR3, the DNA is TGTGCCAGCAGCTTGGGGGCCGGGGTCAGGGAGACCCAGTACTTC.

A remark on this clone: A junction boundary mismatches the germline segment, possibly from a read error. V gene TRBV7-9 combines with J gene TRBJ2-3, with a tentative D call TRBD1 (6 bases). Per the germline V gene, CDR1 is SEHNR and CDR2 is FQNEAQ (reference sequence). The CDR3 runs to 14 residues. For the CDR3, the DNA is TGTGCCAGCACCTTACAGGGTGGGTCAGATACGCAGTATTTT. Translation: CASTLQGGSDTQYF. Supplemented by reference TRBV7-9 and TRBJ2-3, the full variable domain reads DTGVSQNPRHKITKRGQNVTFRCDPISEHNRLYWYRQTLGQGPEFLTYFQNEAQLEKSRLLSDRFSAERPKGSFSTLEIQRTEQGDSAMYLCASTLQGGSDTQYFGPGTRLTVL.

V gene TRBV9 combines with J gene TRBJ2-1; 7 bases match TRBD1. From germline, CDR1 is SGDLS and CDR2 YYNGEE. The CDR3 has 15 residues. After removal of 4 bases from V and 4 bases from J, the junction contained 8 bases not matched to a gene. CDR3 sequence (DNA): TGTGCCAGCAGCCCAACAGGGGTACCTTACAATGAGCAGTTCTTC. It translates to CASSPTGVPYNEQFF.

This clone appeared once. J is TRBJ2-6 and V is TRBV3-1 (or the pseudogene TRBV3-2); possibly TRBD1 for D (6 bases). The V end lost 6 bases, the J end lost 0 bases, and 9 bases lay between the germline ends. This CDR3 is built from 15 residues. The germline V gene encodes CDR1 LGHDT and CDR2 YNNKEL (reference sequence). In DNA form, the CDR3 reads TGTGCCAGCAGTCTACAGGGCTCTGGGGCCAACGTCCTGACTTTC. Its protein product is CASSLQGSGANVLTF.

This clone was detected only once. The V call is TRBV30, the J call TRBJ1-2; weak D call: TRBD1 (6 bases). The germline gives CDR1 GTSNPN, CDR2 SVGIG (reference sequence). The CDR3 is made up of 11 amino acids. Deletions cut 8 bases from V and 3 bases from J, with 10 bases between. The CDR3 bases are TGTGCCCAAGGGGGAGACTATGGCTACACCTTC. Protein sequence: CAQGGDYGYTF.

The chain joins TRBV11-2 to TRBJ1-4; 8 bases align to TRBD1. The CDR3 runs to 14 residues. Unmatched junction bases numbered 2, after V lost 1 base and J lost 7 bases. Germline lookup yields CDR1 SGHAT and CDR2 FQNNGV. CDR3 sequence: CASSLAGGGEKLFF. As DNA, the CDR3 is TGTGCCAGCAGCTTAGCAGGGGGCGGTGAAAAACTGTTTTTT.

The chain is built from TRBV10-1 and TRBJ2-1, with 7 nucleotides matching TRBD1. This CDR3 spans 16 amino acids. The ends lost 2 bases at V and 5 bases at J; junction bases unmatched: 9. From germline, CDR1 is WNHNN and CDR2 SYGVQD (reference sequence). The CDR3: CASSETGAAYHNEQFF. The CDR3 DNA reads TGCGCCAGCAGTGAGACAGGGGCCGCTTACCACAATGAGCAGTTCTTC.

The rearrangement uses TRBV9 and TRBJ2-1; 8 nucleotides line up with TRBD1. V lost 2 bases to trimming and J lost 6 bases; unmatched junction nucleotides: 13. The CDR3 has 17 residues. CDR1 is SGDLS, CDR2 YYNGEE, per germline. CDR3 in DNA: TGTGCCAGCAGCGTTCGGACAGGGCAAGGGGGTGGCAATGAGCAGTTCTTC. Encoded protein: CASSVRTGQGGGNEQFF.

This chain joins TRBV24-1 and TRBJ2-3; TRBD2 matches 13 bases. This CDR3 is built from 18 residues. V shed 0 bases and J 0 bases; nucleotides not matched to a gene: 2. Germline loops: CDR1 KGHDR, CDR2 SFDVKD. This CDR3 is CATSDLGTSGKSTDTQYF. In DNA form, the CDR3 reads TGTGCCACCAGTGATTTGGGGACTAGCGGGAAGAGCACAGATACGCAGTATTTT.